These T cell receptor beta chains were read from a single sample in a study of response to subunit inactivated influenza vaccine. MiXCR was run by TCRdb on the RT-PCR reads, yielding one entry per CDR3 protein. This sample has roughly 160,000 distinct CDR3 sequences, with around a tenth found just once. The source was CD8+ T cells sorted from PBMCs, collected 23 months after vaccination. These receptors all come from a man aged 50 to 69 who received an inactivated influenza vaccine. CDR3s include the opening cysteine and the closing phenylalanine or tryptophan. Each record gives: J gene, D gene, V gene, clone size, CDR3 protein, CDR3 DNA. The D gene is left open where the match is weak. Clone size appears in some rows only: once, few, many, or a class for an expanded clone.

J: TRBJ2-3; D: .; V: TRBV5-1; size: many; CDR3: CASSLTWGASRYTDTQYF; DNA: TGCGCCAGCAGCTTGACGTGGGGGGCTAGCAGATACACAGATACGCAGTATTTT
J: TRBJ2-2; D: TRBD2; V: TRBV11-1; size: few; CDR3: CASSLYGLAGLNTGELFF; DNA: TGTGCCAGCAGCTTATACGGACTAGCGGGTCTGAACACCGGGGAGCTGTTTTTT
J: TRBJ2-5; D: .; V: TRBV10-2; size: .; CDR3: CASSGLVRETQYF; DNA: TGCGCCAGCAGTGGTCTCGTGAGGGAGACCCAGTACTTC
J: TRBJ2-7; D: TRBD1; V: TRBV4-3; size: many; CDR3: CASSHAQGDEQYF; DNA: TGCGCCAGCAGCCATGCCCAGGGGGACGAGCAGTACTTC
J: TRBJ2-7; D: .; V: TRBV6-6; size: few; CDR3: CASRRGYEQYF; DNA: TGTGCCAGCAGGCGGGGTTACGAGCAGTACTTC
J: TRBJ2-4; D: TRBD2; V: TRBV7-2; size: few; CDR3: CASSSPGEGLNIQYF; DNA: TGTGCCAGCAGCTCCCCGGGGGAGGGCCTAAACATTCAGTACTTC
J: TRBJ2-7; D: TRBD2; V: TRBV4-2; size: few; CDR3: CASSPAGGVHEQYF; DNA: TGTGCCAGCAGCCCCGCGGGAGGTGTCCACGAGCAGTACTTC
J: TRBJ2-1; D: .; V: TRBV11-2; size: .; CDR3: CASSFGTEQFF; DNA: TGTGCCAGCAGCTTTGGGACAGAGCAGTTCTTC
J: TRBJ2-1; D: .; V: TRBV6-1; size: .; CDR3: CASTRGYGNEQFF; DNA: TGTGCCAGCACCAGAGGCTATGGGAATGAGCAGTTCTTC
J: TRBJ2-7; D: TRBD1; V: TRBV7-9; size: .; CDR3: CASNVGDSTSYEQYF; DNA: TGTGCCAGCAACGTGGGGGACAGTACCTCCTACGAGCAGTACTTC
J: TRBJ2-3; D: TRBD1; V: TRBV7-9; size: .; CDR3: CASSFLTGTGDTDTQYF; DNA: TGTGCCAGCAGCTTCCTGACCGGGACAGGGGACACAGATACGCAGTATTTT
J: TRBJ2-5; D: .; V: TRBV27; size: few; CDR3: CASSFRSRGETQYF; DNA: TGTGCCAGCAGTTTCCGCTCCCGGGGAGAGACCCAGTACTTC
J: TRBJ2-3; D: .; V: TRBV3-1; size: few; CDR3: CASSQDLFRGPSTDTQYF; DNA: TGTGCCAGCAGCCAAGATCTATTCAGGGGACCCAGCACAGATACGCAGTATTTT
J: TRBJ2-1; D: .; V: TRBV12-3/TRBV12-4; size: few; CDR3: CASSQPYNEQFF; DNA: TGTGCCAGCAGCCAGCCATACAATGAGCAGTTCTTC
J: TRBJ2-5; D: TRBD2; V: TRBV29-1; size: many; CDR3: CSVEGLAGQPSWETQYF; DNA: TGCAGCGTTGAAGGACTAGCGGGACAACCTAGTTGGGAGACCCAGTACTTC
J: TRBJ2-3; D: .; V: TRBV6-5; size: few; CDR3: CASSYGYTQYF; DNA: TGTGCCAGCAGTTACGGGTATACGCAGTATTTT
J: TRBJ1-2; D: .; V: TRBV5-8; size: few; CDR3: CASSGGYTF; DNA: TGTGCCAGCAGTGGAGGCTACACCTTC
J: TRBJ2-2; D: TRBD2; V: TRBV4-3; size: few; CDR3: CASSQPGTSGTGELFF; DNA: TGCGCCAGCAGCCAACCCGGGACTAGCGGCACCGGGGAGCTGTTTTTT
J: TRBJ1-1; D: TRBD1; V: TRBV29-1; size: few; CDR3: CSADRAREAFF; DNA: TGCAGCGCCGACAGGGCAAGAGAAGCTTTCTTT
J: TRBJ2-1; D: .; V: TRBV7-8; size: many; CDR3: CASSWAYLGNEQFF; DNA: TGTGCCAGCAGCTGGGCCTACCTGGGCAATGAGCAGTTCTTC
J: TRBJ2-7; D: .; V: TRBV28; size: few; CDR3: CASSLWEGPSSYEQYF; DNA: TGTGCCAGCAGTTTATGGGAGGGTCCTAGCTCCTACGAGCAGTACTTC
J: TRBJ2-2; D: TRBD1; V: TRBV7-9; size: .; CDR3: CASSPGGKAGELFF; DNA: TGTGCCAGCAGCCCAGGGGGCAAGGCCGGGGAGCTGTTTTTT
J: TRBJ2-3; D: TRBD2; V: TRBV4-1; size: many; CDR3: CASSQGLAFGSSDTQYF; DNA: TGCGCCAGCAGCCAAGGACTAGCGTTCGGAAGCTCAGATACGCAGTATTTT
J: TRBJ2-1; D: TRBD2; V: TRBV2; size: .; CDR3: CASYDSGVEDEQFF; DNA: TGTGCCAGCTATGATAGCGGGGTAGAGGATGAGCAGTTCTTC
J: TRBJ1-3; D: .; V: TRBV28; size: .; CDR3: CASSLPGTGNTIYF; DNA: TGTGCCAGCAGTTTGCCAGGCACGGGAAACACCATATATTTT
J: TRBJ2-1; D: TRBD1; V: TRBV12-3/TRBV12-4; size: .; CDR3: CASSTRQGNYNEQFF; DNA: TGTGCCAGCAGCACTAGACAGGGAAATTACAATGAGCAGTTCTTC
J: TRBJ2-7; D: TRBD2; V: TRBV7-6; size: few; CDR3: CASSSWTSGTHEQYF; DNA: TGTGCCAGCAGCTCATGGACTAGCGGGACGCACGAGCAGTACTTC
J: TRBJ2-7; D: TRBD1; V: TRBV2; size: .; CDR3: CASSGQSSGQRKTYEQYF; DNA: TGTGCCAGCAGTGGGCAAAGTTCGGGACAGCGAAAAACCTACGAGCAGTACTTC
J: TRBJ1-1; D: TRBD1; V: TRBV9; size: few; CDR3: CASSPRTGGLVEAFF; DNA: TGTGCCAGCAGCCCCCGAACAGGGGGATTGGTTGAAGCTTTCTTT
J: TRBJ2-1; D: .; V: TRBV19; size: few; CDR3: CASSIAGNEQFF; DNA: TGTGCCAGTAGTATCGCAGGAAATGAGCAGTTCTTC
J: TRBJ1-2; D: .; V: TRBV9; size: many; CDR3: CASSVETGPKYNYGYTF; DNA: TGTGCCAGCAGCGTAGAAACAGGGCCTAAGTATAACTATGGCTACACCTTC
J: TRBJ2-5; D: .; V: TRBV3-1; size: few; CDR3: CASSQSGLYQETQYF; DNA: TGTGCCAGCAGCCAATCTGGCTTGTACCAAGAGACCCAGTACTTC
J: TRBJ2-3; D: TRBD2; V: TRBV7-6; size: .; CDR3: CASSRLAGVLDTQYF; DNA: TGTGCCAGCAGCCGACTAGCGGGAGTTCTAGATACGCAGTATTTT
J: TRBJ2-7; D: .; V: TRBV6-5; size: .; CDR3: CASSLSSGFPYEQYF; DNA: TGTGCCAGCAGCTTATCTTCGGGATTCCCCTACGAGCAGTACTTC
J: TRBJ2-2; D: TRBD1; V: TRBV28; size: few; CDR3: CASSWDSLHGLTGELFF; DNA: TGTGCCAGCAGTTGGGACAGCCTGCATGGACTCACCGGGGAGCTGTTTTTT
J: TRBJ1-3; D: .; V: TRBV4-2; size: .; CDR3: CASSQEDSSSGNTIYF; DNA: TGTGCCAGCAGCCAAGAGGACAGCAGCTCTGGAAACACCATATATTTT
J: TRBJ1-5; D: TRBD1; V: TRBV28; size: few; CDR3: CASSGGQYNQPQHF; DNA: TGTGCCAGCAGTGGGGGACAGTACAATCAGCCCCAGCATTTT
J: TRBJ2-1; D: .; V: TRBV20-1; size: many; CDR3: CSASFESPGSNEQFF; DNA: TGCAGTGCTAGCTTCGAATCACCAGGGAGTAATGAGCAGTTCTTC
J: TRBJ2-3; D: .; V: TRBV7-9; size: few; CDR3: CASSYPLTDTQYF; DNA: TGTGCCAGCAGCTATCCCCTCACAGATACGCAGTATTTT
J: TRBJ1-1; D: TRBD1; V: TRBV11-2; size: few; CDR3: CASSLGDRESVDTEAFF; DNA: TGTGCCAGCAGCTTAGGGGACAGGGAGTCGGTCGACACTGAAGCTTTCTTT
J: TRBJ2-3; D: TRBD2; V: TRBV11-2; size: many; CDR3: CASSLPTRLAADTQYF; DNA: TGTGCCAGCAGCTTACCTACGAGACTAGCGGCAGATACGCAGTATTTT